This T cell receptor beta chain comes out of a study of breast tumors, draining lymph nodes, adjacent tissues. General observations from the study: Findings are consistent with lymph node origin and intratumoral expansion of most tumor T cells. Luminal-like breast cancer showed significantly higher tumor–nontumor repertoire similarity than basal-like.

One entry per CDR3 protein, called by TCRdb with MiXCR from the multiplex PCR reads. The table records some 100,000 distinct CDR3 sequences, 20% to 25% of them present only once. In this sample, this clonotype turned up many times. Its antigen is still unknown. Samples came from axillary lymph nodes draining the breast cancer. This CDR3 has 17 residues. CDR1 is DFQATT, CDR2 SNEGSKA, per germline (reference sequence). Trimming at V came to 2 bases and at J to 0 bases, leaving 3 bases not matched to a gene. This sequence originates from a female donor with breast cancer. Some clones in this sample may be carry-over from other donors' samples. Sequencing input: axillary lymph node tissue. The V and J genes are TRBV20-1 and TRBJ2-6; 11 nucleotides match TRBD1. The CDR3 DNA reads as TGCAGTGCTAGACCGGGACAGGGGGGCTCTGGGGCCAACGTCCTGACTTTC. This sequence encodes CSARPGQGGSGANVLTF.